This entry concerns a single TCR beta chain. The target antigen is unknown. 13 Jbeta primers and 60 Vbeta primers were used for the PCR. Some clones are missing from TCRdb's copy, which holds only in-frame ones; the method was immunoSEQ multiplex PCR. The table includes some 180,000 clones, 77% detected once. Germline V gives CDR1 MNHEY, CDR2 SVGAGI. CDR3 length equals 15 residues. Trimming took off 7 bases at V and 4 bases at J, with 17 bases between the two ends. The entry originates in a study of cytomegalovirus exposure and HLA in healthy donors. Findings and caveats of the study: A link between a missense DCLRE1C variant and TCR beta V- and J-gene trimming emerged from a later analysis.

This chain uses TRBV6-5 with TRBJ2-1, with D unresolved. The sequencing sample was made of PBMCs. This TCR came from a man aged 18 to 35 in good health and CMV-seronegative. CDR3 in amino acids: CASMWRGVGYNEQFF. The CDR3 DNA sequence: TGTGCCAGCATGTGGCGAGGAGTGGGTTACAATGAGCAGTTCTTC.